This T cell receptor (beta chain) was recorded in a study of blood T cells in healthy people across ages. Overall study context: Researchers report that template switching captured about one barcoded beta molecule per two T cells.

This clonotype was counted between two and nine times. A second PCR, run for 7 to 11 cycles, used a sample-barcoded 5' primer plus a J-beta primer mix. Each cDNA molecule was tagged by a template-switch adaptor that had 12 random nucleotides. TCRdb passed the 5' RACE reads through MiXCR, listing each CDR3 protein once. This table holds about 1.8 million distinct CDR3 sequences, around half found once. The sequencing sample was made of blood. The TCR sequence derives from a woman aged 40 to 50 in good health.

For the CDR3, the DNA is TGTGCCAGCAGTGCCTGGACCCGGGAGACCCAGTACTTC. Amino acid sequence: CASSAWTRETQYF. The V gene is TRBV12-3 or TRBV12-4, the J gene TRBJ2-5; D not resolved. The CDR3 runs 13 residues. Trimming pared 5 bases from V and 5 bases from J, leaving 12 bases between.